This T cell receptor beta chain is from a study of T cell repertoires in cytomegalovirus infection. Across the whole study: Carrying CMV and the relevant HLA type showed in public TCR beta signatures.

TCRdb fed the reads into MiXCR, producing one record per CDR3 protein. The repertoire holds about 260,000 distinct CDR3 sequences, with about 13% as singletons. Sequenced: PBMCs. This TCR was sampled from a human donor in good health (CMV status not recorded). Some clones in this sample may be carry-over from other donors' samples.

The CDR3 loop is CSVEALVETGELFF. CDR3 bases: TGCAGCGTTGAAGCTCTGGTGGAGACCGGGGAGCTGTTTTTT. The rearrangement uses TRBV29-1 and TRBJ2-2; D is ambiguous. Germline assignment: CDR1 SQVTM and CDR2 ANQGSEA. This CDR3 region has 14 residues. With 1 base removed from V and 5 bases from J, the gap between germline ends came to 11 bases.